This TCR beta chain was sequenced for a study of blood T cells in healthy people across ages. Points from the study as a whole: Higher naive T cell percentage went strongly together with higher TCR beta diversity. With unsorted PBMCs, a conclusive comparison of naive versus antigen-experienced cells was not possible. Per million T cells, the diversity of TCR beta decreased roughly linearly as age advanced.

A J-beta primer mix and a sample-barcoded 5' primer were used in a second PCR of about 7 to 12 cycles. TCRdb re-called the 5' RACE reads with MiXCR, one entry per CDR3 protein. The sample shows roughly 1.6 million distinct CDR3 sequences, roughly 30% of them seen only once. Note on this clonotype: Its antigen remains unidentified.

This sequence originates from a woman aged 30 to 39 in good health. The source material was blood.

The CDR3 DNA follows: TGCGCCAGCAGCCAACCGGGACTTCAGCCCCAGCATTTT. It is translated as CASSQPGLQPQHF. This chain links TRBV4-1 with TRBJ1-5; D is possibly TRBD1 (5 bases). Germline CDR1 and CDR2: MGHRA and YSYEKL. V lost 2 bases and J 6 bases, leaving 8 bases between the germline ends. The CDR3 runs 13 residues.